The source of this T cell receptor beta chain is a study of cytomegalovirus exposure and HLA in healthy donors. Study overall: In an early release, HLA-typed donors contributed about 79 million unique TCR sequences.

Study observations and caveats: Later on, an analysis showed TCR association rates differing by HLA locus, with DRB1 the most and HLA-C the fewest.

PCR amplification relied on 60 Vbeta primers (plus 13 Jbeta primers). TCRdb's copy holds only in-frame clones and misses some; the assay was immunoSEQ multiplex PCR. Of roughly 240,000 clones in the sample, approximately 78% were seen once. In regard to this clone: Its antigen is undetermined.

The receptor's source is a boy between 10 and 17 years old in good health and CMV-seronegative. Sequences were obtained from PBMCs.

The CDR3 loop is CASRGIRTGGHEQYF. As DNA, the CDR3 is TGTGCCAGTAGGGGGATTAGGACAGGGGGACACGAGCAGTACTTC. The V gene is TRBV19, the J gene TRBJ2-7; TRBD1 aligns across 10 bases. This CDR3 is 15 amino acids long. The V gene end was trimmed by 6 bases and the J gene end by 5 bases; junction bases not matched to a gene: 10. Germline CDR1 reads LNHDA; CDR2 reads SQIVND (reference sequence).